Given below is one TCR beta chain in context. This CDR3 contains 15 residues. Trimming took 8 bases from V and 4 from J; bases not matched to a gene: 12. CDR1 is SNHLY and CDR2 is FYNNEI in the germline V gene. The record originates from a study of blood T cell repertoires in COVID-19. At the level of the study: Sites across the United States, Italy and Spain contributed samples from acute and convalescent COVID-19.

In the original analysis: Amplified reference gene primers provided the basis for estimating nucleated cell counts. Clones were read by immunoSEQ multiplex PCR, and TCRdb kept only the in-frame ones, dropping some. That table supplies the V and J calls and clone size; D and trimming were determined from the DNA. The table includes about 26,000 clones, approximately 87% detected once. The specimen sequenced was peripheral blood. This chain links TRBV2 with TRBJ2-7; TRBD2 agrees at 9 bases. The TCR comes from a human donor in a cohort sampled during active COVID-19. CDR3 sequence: CASPRRRGGQYEQYF. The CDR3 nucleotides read TGTGCCAGCCCTAGGAGGCGGGGGGGCCAGTACGAGCAGTACTTC.